A selection of T cell receptor beta chains follows, all from one sample in a study of human T cells and chemical hapten exposure. TCRdb analysed the RACE reads with MiXCR anew, one entry per CDR3 protein. The sample has just under 350,000 distinct CDR3 sequences, around 7% seen once. The source material was whole blood, sampled in connection with sensitization to the hapten diphenylcyclopropenone (DPC). These receptors all come from a young woman with alopecia areata. Some clones in this sample may be carry-over from other donors' samples. The CDR3 runs from the conserved cysteine through the conserved F or W. The D gene is left open where the match is weak. Clone size is shown for a subset of rows, as once, few, many or a class of expanded clone.

V gene,clone size,J gene,D gene,CDR3 DNA,CDR3 protein
TRBV29-1,few,TRBJ1-2,-,TGCAGCGTTGGGGAAAACTATGGCTACACCTTC,CSVGENYGYTF
TRBV27,-,TRBJ1-2,-,TGTGCCAGCAGTCTCATGTGGACCCCAGGGGCTAACTATGGCTACACCTTC,CASSLMWTPGANYGYTF
TRBV5-6,-,TRBJ2-2,-,TGTGCCAGCAGCCCCGGGACCATAAGCGCCGGGGAGCTGTTTTTT,CASSPGTISAGELFF
TRBV28,many,TRBJ1-5,-,TGTGCCAGTATGTCGGGCAGCGCTTTTTATAGCAATCAGCCCCAGCATTTT,CASMSGSAFYSNQPQHF
TRBV7-2,many,TRBJ2-3,TRBD2,TGTGCCAGCAGCTTAGTTGGTTCGGTAGCGGGGGGTTTCACAGATACGCAGTATTTT,CASSLVGSVAGGFTDTQYF
TRBV12-3/TRBV12-4,-,TRBJ2-2,-,TGTGCCAGCAGTTTCGCCCACACCACCGGGGAGCTGTTTTTT,CASSFAHTTGELFF
TRBV18,many,TRBJ2-7,TRBD1,TGTGCCAGCTCACCCGGGACAGGAGATTCCTACGAGCAGTACTTC,CASSPGTGDSYEQYF
TRBV12-3/TRBV12-4,few,TRBJ1-5,TRBD1,TGTGCCAGCAGTTTCGGGACAGCCACTGGCAATCAGCCCCAGCATTTT,CASSFGTATGNQPQHF
TRBV5-8,few,TRBJ2-3,-,TGTGCCAGCAGCCCACGGGGAACGCAGTATTTT,CASSPRGTQYF
TRBV7-2,many,TRBJ2-5,-,TGTGCCAGCAGCTTAGATCGGGGGCAAGAGACCCAGTACTTC,CASSLDRGQETQYF
TRBV7-9,few,TRBJ1-2,-,TGTGCCAGCAGTACTCTAGGCCTGGACTATGGCTACACCTTC,CASSTLGLDYGYTF
TRBV29-1,-,TRBJ2-2,-,TGCAGCGTTGAAGCAGGAGTAACGAACACCGGGGAGCTGTTTTTT,CSVEAGVTNTGELFF
TRBV29-1,-,TRBJ2-5,-,TGCAGCGTTATTCCGGGACAACGACGCCAAGAGACCCAGTACTTC,CSVIPGQRRQETQYF
TRBV7-2,-,TRBJ1-3,-,TGTGCCAGCAGCTTAGTTGGGCTACAGTCTGGAAACACCATATATTTT,CASSLVGLQSGNTIYF
TRBV6-1,-,TRBJ2-7,TRBD2,TGTGCCAGCAGTGAACTAGCGGGGGGCTCCTACGAGCAGTACTTC,CASSELAGGSYEQYF
TRBV27,few,TRBJ2-7,-,TGTGCCAGCAGTTTATCTCGCGGGATCAAGCCCTACGAGCAGTACTTC,CASSLSRGIKPYEQYF
TRBV2,-,TRBJ1-6,-,TGTGCCAGCAGTGATACGGGGACCACCCTCCACTTT,CASSDTGTTLHF
TRBV2,few,TRBJ1-1,TRBD1,TGTGCCAGCGGGACAGGGGGCCGAGCTTTCTTT,CASGTGGRAFF
TRBV7-9,-,TRBJ1-5,TRBD1,TGTGCCAGCAGACAGGGGTTCGGGCAGCCCCAGCATTTT,CASRQGFGQPQHF
TRBV5-5,-,TRBJ1-5,TRBD1,TGTGCCAGCAGCATCGGGACAGTTAATCAGCCCCAGCATTTT,CASSIGTVNQPQHF
TRBV12-5,few,TRBJ2-3,-,TGTGCTAGTGCCCCGGGGGATACGCAGTATTTT,CASAPGDTQYF
TRBV6-6,many,TRBJ2-2,TRBD2,TGTGCCAGCAGTTACCGGGGGGGCACCGGGGAGCTGTTTTTT,CASSYRGGTGELFF
TRBV6-5,-,TRBJ1-5,-,TGTGCCAGCAGTTACTCGATTCCAGGGAGGAACAATCAGCCCCAGCATTTT,CASSYSIPGRNNQPQHF
TRBV28,-,TRBJ2-1,TRBD1,TGTGCCAGCAGTCCGCTCCAGTCTCAGGGGGTGCAGTTCTTC,CASSPLQSQGVQFF
TRBV4-2,many,TRBJ1-2,-,TGTGCCAGCAGCCAAGATGGGGCGGCTAGCGATGGCTACACCTTC,CASSQDGAASDGYTF
TRBV6-2/TRBV6-3,few,TRBJ1-6,TRBD1,TGTGCCAGCAGTTACCCCCGGGACAGGGGGAGCTCCTATAATTCACCCCTCCACTTT,CASSYPRDRGSSYNSPLHF
TRBV29-1,-,TRBJ1-6,-,TGCAGCGCCCAGAGCTCCTATAATTCACCCCTCCACTTT,CSAQSSYNSPLHF
TRBV28,many,TRBJ2-7,TRBD1,TGTGCCAGCAGTTCGCCGGGACAGCTCCACTTCTACGAGCAGTACTTC,CASSSPGQLHFYEQYF
TRBV6-2/TRBV6-3,-,TRBJ2-1,-,TGTGCCAGCAGTTACCGGGTTGCTGAGCAGTTCTTC,CASSYRVAEQFF
TRBV18,few,TRBJ2-1,TRBD2,TGTGCCAGCTCACCGGGAGCGGGGGGGCCTTTTGAGCAGTTCTTC,CASSPGAGGPFEQFF
TRBV7-2,many,TRBJ2-4,-,TGTGCCAGCAGCTTTTCTACAGGGATAGGAAACATTCAGTACTTC,CASSFSTGIGNIQYF
TRBV29-1,many,TRBJ2-5,-,TGCAGCGTTGAAATAGCCAAAGAGACCCAGTACTTC,CSVEIAKETQYF
TRBV6-5,few,TRBJ1-4,-,TGTGCCAGCAGTTTTAAAACAGGGAGAGGTGAAAAACTGTTTTTT,CASSFKTGRGEKLFF
TRBV7-9,-,TRBJ2-5,-,TGTGCCAGCAGCTTAGGTCTCGGGGATCTGGAGACCCAGTACTTC,CASSLGLGDLETQYF
TRBV20-1,few,TRBJ2-3,TRBD2,TGCAGTGTGAGGCGGCGGGGGGGCACAGATACGCAGTATTTT,CSVRRRGGTDTQYF
TRBV6-2/TRBV6-3,-,TRBJ1-6,-,TGTGCCAGCAGTTATATCACAGCGACGAATTCACCCCTCCACTTT,CASSYITATNSPLHF
TRBV3-1,few,TRBJ1-2,-,TGTGCCAGCAGCTCACTGGGAGACGGGGGCTCGGGCTACACCTTC,CASSSLGDGGSGYTF
TRBV20-1,-,TRBJ2-3,-,TGCAGTGCTAGAGTTGGGGGGCCAAGGACAGATACGCAGTATTTT,CSARVGGPRTDTQYF
TRBV4-3,many,TRBJ2-5,TRBD2,TGCGCCAGCAGCCAAGACCCCGGGGCGTCGGGAGGAGGAGAGACCCAGTACTTC,CASSQDPGASGGGETQYF
TRBV27,few,TRBJ2-6,-,TGTGCCAGCAGTTTATTGCGGGCTTCTGGGGCCAACGTCCTGACTTTC,CASSLLRASGANVLTF
TRBV15,few,TRBJ2-7,-,TGTGCCACCAGCAGAGGAACAACTTACGAGCAGTACTTC,CATSRGTTYEQYF
TRBV20-1,many,TRBJ2-4,TRBD1,TGCAGTGCTTCAGATCGGACAGGGACCGAGAACATTCAGTACTTC,CSASDRTGTENIQYF
TRBV5-4,-,TRBJ1-2,-,TGTGCCAGCAGCTTGGCAGGGCTCCCTGATTGCTACACCTTC,CASSLAGLPDCYTF
TRBV5-1,-,TRBJ2-7,TRBD2,TGCGCCAGCAGCCTAGGGACTAGCGGGGGCGACGAGCAGTACTTC,CASSLGTSGGDEQYF
TRBV12-3/TRBV12-4,few,TRBJ1-3,TRBD1,TGTGCCAGCAAAGGGACAGGCGGAAACACCATATATTTT,CASKGTGGNTIYF
TRBV12-3/TRBV12-4,-,TRBJ2-1,-,TGTGCCAGCAGTCCCGACGGCAATGAGCAGTTCTTC,CASSPDGNEQFF
TRBV7-2,few,TRBJ2-3,TRBD2,TGTGCCAGCAGCTTAGTGGCGGGGGAGACAGATACGCAGTATTTT,CASSLVAGETDTQYF
TRBV3-1,-,TRBJ1-6,-,TGTGCCAGCAGCCAAGTCGATTCACCCCTCCACTTT,CASSQVDSPLHF
TRBV20-1,few,TRBJ1-1,-,TGCAGTGCTAGAGAGTACACTGAAGCTTTCTTT,CSAREYTEAFF
TRBV20-1,many,TRBJ2-3,-,TGCAGTGCTAGGAGTGACCCAGCAACGCAGTATTTT,CSARSDPATQYF
TRBV7-2,-,TRBJ1-2,TRBD1,TGTGCCAGCAGCCAAAACAGGGGGCCGACCTATGGCTACACCTTC,CASSQNRGPTYGYTF
TRBV6-2/TRBV6-3,few,TRBJ2-3,TRBD2,TGTGCCAGCTCCGGCGGGGGGATAGATACGCAGTATTTT,CASSGGGIDTQYF
TRBV27,many,TRBJ1-5,-,TGTGCCAGCAGCGATCGGGGAGACGGTCAGCCCCAGCATTTT,CASSDRGDGQPQHF
TRBV7-8,-,TRBJ1-3,-,TGTGCCAGCAGCCTTAGGGTCTCTGGAAACACCATATATTTT,CASSLRVSGNTIYF
TRBV7-9,-,TRBJ2-2,TRBD1,TGTGCCAGCAGGACACGGGACAGGGACACCGGGGAGCTGTTTTTT,CASRTRDRDTGELFF